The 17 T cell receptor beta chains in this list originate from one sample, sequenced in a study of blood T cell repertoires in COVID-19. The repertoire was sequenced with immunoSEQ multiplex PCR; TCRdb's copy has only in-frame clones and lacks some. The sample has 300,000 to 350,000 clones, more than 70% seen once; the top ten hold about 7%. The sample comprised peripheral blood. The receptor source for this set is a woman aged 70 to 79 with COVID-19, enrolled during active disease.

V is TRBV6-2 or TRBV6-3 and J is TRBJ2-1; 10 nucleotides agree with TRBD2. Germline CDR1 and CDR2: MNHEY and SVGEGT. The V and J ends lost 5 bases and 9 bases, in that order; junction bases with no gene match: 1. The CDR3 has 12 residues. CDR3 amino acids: CASSRLAGEQFF. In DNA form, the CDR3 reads TGTGCCAGCAGTCGACTAGCGGGTGAGCAGTTCTTC.

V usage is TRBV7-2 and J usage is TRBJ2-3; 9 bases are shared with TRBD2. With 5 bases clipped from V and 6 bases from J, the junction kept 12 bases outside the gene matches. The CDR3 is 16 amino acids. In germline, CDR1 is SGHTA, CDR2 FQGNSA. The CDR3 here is CASSPGLARSMDTQYF. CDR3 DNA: TGTGCCAGCAGCCCCGGACTAGCGAGGAGTATGGATACGCAGTATTTT.

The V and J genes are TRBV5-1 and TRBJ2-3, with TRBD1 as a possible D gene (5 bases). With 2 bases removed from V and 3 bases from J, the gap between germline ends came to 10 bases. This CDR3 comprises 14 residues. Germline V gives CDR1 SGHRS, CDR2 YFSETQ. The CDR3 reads CASSFAGRTDTQYF. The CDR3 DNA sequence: TGCGCCAGCAGCTTCGCAGGGCGGACAGATACGCAGTATTTT. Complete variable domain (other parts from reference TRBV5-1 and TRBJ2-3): KAGVTQTPRYLIKTRGQQVTLSCSPISGHRSVSWYQQTPGQGLQFLFEYFSETQRNKGNFPGRFSGRQFSNSRSEMNVSTLELGDSALYLCASSFAGRTDTQYFGPGTRLTVL.

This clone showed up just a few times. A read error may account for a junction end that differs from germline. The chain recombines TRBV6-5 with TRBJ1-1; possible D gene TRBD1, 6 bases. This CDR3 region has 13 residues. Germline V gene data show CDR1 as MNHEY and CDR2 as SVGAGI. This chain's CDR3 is CASSYTGNPEAFF. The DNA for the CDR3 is TGTGCCAGCAGCTATACAGGGAACCCTGAAGCTTTCTTT.

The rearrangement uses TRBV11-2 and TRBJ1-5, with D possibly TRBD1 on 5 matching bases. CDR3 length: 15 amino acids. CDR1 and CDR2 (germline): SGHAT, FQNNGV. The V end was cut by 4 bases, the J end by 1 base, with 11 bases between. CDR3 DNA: TGTGCCAGCAGCTCCGGGGGGATGAGCAATCAGCCCCAGCATTTT. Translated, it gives CASSSGGMSNQPQHF.

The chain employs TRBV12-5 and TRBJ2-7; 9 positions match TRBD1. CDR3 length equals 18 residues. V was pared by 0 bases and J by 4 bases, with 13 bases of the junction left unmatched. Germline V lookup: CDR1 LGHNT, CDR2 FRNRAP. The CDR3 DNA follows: TGTGCTAGTGGTTTGGTAACTTACAGGGGGCACAGAGGATACGAGCAGTACTTC. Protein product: CASGLVTYRGHRGYEQYF.

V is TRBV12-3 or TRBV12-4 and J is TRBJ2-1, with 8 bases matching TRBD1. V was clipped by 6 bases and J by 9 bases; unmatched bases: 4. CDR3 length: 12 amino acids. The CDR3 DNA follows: TGTGCCAGCAGCCCAGGGGGCTTTGAGCAGTTCTTC. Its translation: CASSPGGFEQFF.

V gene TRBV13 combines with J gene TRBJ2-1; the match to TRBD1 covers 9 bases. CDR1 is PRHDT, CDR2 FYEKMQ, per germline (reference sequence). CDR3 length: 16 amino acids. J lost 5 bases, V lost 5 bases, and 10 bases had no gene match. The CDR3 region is CASSEETGGGDNEQFF. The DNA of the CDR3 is TGTGCCAGCAGCGAGGAGACAGGGGGAGGGGACAATGAGCAGTTCTTC. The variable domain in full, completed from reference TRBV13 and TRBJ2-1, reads AAGVIQSPRHLIKEKRETATLKCYPIPRHDTVYWYQQGPGQDPQFLISFYEKMQSDKGSIPDRFSAQQFSDYHSELNMSSLELGDSALYFCASSEETGGGDNEQFFGPGTRLTVL.

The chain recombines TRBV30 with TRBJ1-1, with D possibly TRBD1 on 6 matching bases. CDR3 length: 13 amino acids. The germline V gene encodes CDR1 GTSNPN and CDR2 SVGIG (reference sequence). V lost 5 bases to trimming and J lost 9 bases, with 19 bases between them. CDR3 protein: CAWQPQGFPQAFF. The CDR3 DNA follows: TGTGCCTGGCAACCTCAGGGGTTTCCTCAAGCTTTCTTT.

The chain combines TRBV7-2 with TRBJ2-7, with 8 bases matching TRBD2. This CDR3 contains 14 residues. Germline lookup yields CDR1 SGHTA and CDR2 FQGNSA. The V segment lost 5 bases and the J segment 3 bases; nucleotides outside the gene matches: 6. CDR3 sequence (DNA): TGTGCCAGCAGCCTCGGGGGGGGCCTCTACGAGCAGTACTTC. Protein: CASSLGGGLYEQYF.

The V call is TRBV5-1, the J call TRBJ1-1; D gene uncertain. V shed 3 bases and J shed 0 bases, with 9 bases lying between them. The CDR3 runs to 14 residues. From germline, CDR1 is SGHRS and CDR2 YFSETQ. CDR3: CASSSGPLNTEAFF. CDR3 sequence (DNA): TGCGCCAGCAGCTCAGGCCCGTTGAACACTGAAGCTTTCTTT.

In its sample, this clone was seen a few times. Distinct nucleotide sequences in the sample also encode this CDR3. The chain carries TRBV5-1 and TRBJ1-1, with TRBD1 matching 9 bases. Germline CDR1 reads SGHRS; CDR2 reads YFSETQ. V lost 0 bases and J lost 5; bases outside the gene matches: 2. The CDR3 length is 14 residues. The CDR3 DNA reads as TGCGCCAGCAGCTTGGGACAGGGGGGAACTGAAGCTTTCTTT. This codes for CASSLGQGGTEAFF.

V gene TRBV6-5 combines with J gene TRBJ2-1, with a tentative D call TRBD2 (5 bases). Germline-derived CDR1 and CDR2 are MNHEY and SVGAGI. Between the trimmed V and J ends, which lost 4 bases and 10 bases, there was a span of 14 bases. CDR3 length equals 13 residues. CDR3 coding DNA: TGTGCCAGCAGTTTTATCAAAACGGGGGAGCAGTTCTTC. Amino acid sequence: CASSFIKTGEQFF.

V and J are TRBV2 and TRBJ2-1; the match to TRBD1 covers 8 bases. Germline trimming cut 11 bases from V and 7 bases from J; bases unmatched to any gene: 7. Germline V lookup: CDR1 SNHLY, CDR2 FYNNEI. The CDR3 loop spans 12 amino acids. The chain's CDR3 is CAGRQGMNEQFF. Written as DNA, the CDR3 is TGTGCCGGACGACAGGGGATGAATGAGCAGTTCTTC. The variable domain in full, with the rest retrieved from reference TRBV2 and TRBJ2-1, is EPEVTQTPSHQVTQMGQEVILRCVPISNHLYFYWYRQILGQKVEFLVSFYNNEISEKSEIFDDQFSVERPDGSNFTLKIRSTKLEDSAMYFCAGRQGMNEQFFGPGTRLTVL.

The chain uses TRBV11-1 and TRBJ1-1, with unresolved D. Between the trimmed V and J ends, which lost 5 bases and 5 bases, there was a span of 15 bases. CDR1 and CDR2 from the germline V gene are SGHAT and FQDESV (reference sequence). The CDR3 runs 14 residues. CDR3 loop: CASSLDFSGTEAFF. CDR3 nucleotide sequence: TGTGCCAGCAGCCTGGACTTCTCCGGGACTGAAGCTTTCTTT.

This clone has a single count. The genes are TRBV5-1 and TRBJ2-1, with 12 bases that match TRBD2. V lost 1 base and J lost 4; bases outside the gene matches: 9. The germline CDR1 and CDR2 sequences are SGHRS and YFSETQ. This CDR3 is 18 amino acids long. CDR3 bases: TGCGCCAGCAGCTTGCTTACTAGCGGGGGGCCACCTTACAATGAGCAGTTCTTC. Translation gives CASSLLTSGGPPYNEQFF.

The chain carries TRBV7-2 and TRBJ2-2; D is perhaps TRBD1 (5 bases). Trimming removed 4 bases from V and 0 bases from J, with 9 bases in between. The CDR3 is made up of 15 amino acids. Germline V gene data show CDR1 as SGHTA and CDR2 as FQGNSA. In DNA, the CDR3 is TGTGCCAGCAGCTACAGGAATTCGAACACCGGGGAGCTGTTTTTT. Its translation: CASSYRNSNTGELFF.